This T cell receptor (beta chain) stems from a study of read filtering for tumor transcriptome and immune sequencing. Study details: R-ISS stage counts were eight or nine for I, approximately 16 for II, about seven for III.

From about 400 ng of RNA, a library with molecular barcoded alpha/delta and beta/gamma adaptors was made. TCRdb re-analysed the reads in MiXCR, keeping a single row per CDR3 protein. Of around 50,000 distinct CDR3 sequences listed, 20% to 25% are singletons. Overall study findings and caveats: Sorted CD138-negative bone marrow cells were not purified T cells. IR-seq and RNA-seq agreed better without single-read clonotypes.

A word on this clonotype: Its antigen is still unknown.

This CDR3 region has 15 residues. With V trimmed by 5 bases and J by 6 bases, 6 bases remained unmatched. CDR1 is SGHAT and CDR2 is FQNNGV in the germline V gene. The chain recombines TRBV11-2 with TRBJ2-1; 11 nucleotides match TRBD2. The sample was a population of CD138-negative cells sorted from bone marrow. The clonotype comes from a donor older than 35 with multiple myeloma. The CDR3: CASSPRLAGLNEQFF. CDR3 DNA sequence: TGTGCCAGCAGCCCCCGACTAGCGGGGCTCAATGAGCAGTTCTTC.